The 19 T cell receptor beta chains reported below all come from one sample, sequenced in a study of vaccination effects on CD4 cells after COVID-19. The antigens these receptors bind are not known. Generated by immunoSEQ multiplex PCR, the TCRdb table keeps only in-frame clones and is missing some. Here the sample spans some 36,000 clones, approximately 71% being singletons. After around 10 days in culture, the CD4+ T cells were isolated. The sequences come from CD4+ T cells from PBMCs cultured without peptide, collected before COVID-19 vaccination. These receptors were collected from a human donor who received a COVID-19 vaccine.

The DNA of the CDR3 is TGTGCCAGCAGCGAACGGGGTTTGCCCTACAATGAGCAGTTCTTC. It specifies CASSERGLPYNEQFF. The V gene is TRBV11-3, the J gene TRBJ2-1, with TRBD2 as a possible D gene (5 bases). The CDR3 contains 15 residues. Germline V lookup: CDR1 SGHNT, CDR2 YENEEA. The germline V and J ends were trimmed by 5 bases and 2 bases, with 13 bases remaining between them.

The chain carries TRBV19 and TRBJ1-1, with D possibly TRBD1 on 6 matching bases. The V end was cut by 2 bases, the J end by 3 bases, with 7 bases between. The CDR3 runs to 13 residues. CDR1 is LNHDA, CDR2 SQIVND, per germline (reference sequence). The CDR3 spells CASSIKGDTEAFF. The CDR3 nucleotides read TGTGCCAGTAGTATAAAGGGGGACACTGAAGCTTTCTTT.

The genes are TRBV1 and TRBJ2-3; the table's D gene call, TRBD2, was not cross checked with the DNA. TRBV1 is designated a pseudogene. CDR3 size: 21 residues. CDR3 DNA sequence: TGCACCAGCAGCCAAGATTATGACGGGACTAGCGGGAGGGCTAGCACAGATACGCAGTATTTT. Its protein product is CTSSQDYDGTSGRASTDTQYF.

The chain links TRBV5-1 to TRBJ2-1, with TRBD1 matching over 10 bases. The CDR3 has 13 residues. Trimming at V came to 10 bases and at J to 8 bases, leaving 9 bases not matched to a gene. From germline, CDR1 is SGHRS and CDR2 YFSETQ. The CDR3 here is CAGGQGFGYEQFF. In nucleotides, the CDR3 is TGCGCCGGGGGACAGGGGTTCGGTTATGAGCAGTTCTTC.

The CDR3 DNA sequence: TGTGCCAGCAGTAATGCAGGGGGGCGTTCGGATACGCAGTATTTT. Translating gives CASSNAGGRSDTQYF. V gene TRBV5-6 combines with J gene TRBJ2-3; TRBD1 is a possible D gene (7 bases). CDR1 and CDR2 from the germline V gene are SGHDT and YYEEEE. The CDR3 consists of 15 residues. V shed 5 bases and J shed 6 bases, with 19 bases lying between them.

The genes are TRBV19 and TRBJ2-5, with 9 bases aligning to TRBD1. CDR1 is LNHDA and CDR2 is SQIVND in the germline V gene (reference sequence). V dropped 2 bases and J dropped 0; count of bases not matched to a gene: 13. The CDR3 spans 19 residues. The CDR3 nucleotides are TGTGCCAGTAGTATAACTTGGACAGGGGCGCGCTCGTACCAAGAGACCCAGTACTTC. This translates into CASSITWTGARSYQETQYF. The entire variable domain, with the rest obtained from reference TRBV19 and TRBJ2-5, is as follows: DGGITQSPKYLFRKEGQNVTLSCEQNLNHDAMYWYRQDPGQGLRLIYYSQIVNDFQKGDIAEGYSVSREKKESFPLTVTSAQKNPTAFYLCASSITWTGARSYQETQYFGPGTRLLVL.

Only a few counts were recorded for this clone. This rearrangement joins TRBV7-9 to TRBJ1-5; TRBD1 aligns across 7 bases. The CDR3 is 13 residues long. Germline V gene lookup returns CDR1 SEHNR and CDR2 FQNEAQ (reference sequence). The V and J ends lost 5 bases and 7 bases, in that order; junction bases with no gene match: 5. CDR3 amino acids: CASSEQGSQPQHF. The CDR3 coding sequence is TGTGCCAGCAGCGAACAGGGGAGCCAGCCCCAGCATTTT.

This rearrangement joins TRBV3-1 (or the pseudogene TRBV3-2) to TRBJ1-2; D gene unclear. The V end lost 0 bases, the J end lost 5 bases, and 10 bases lay between the germline ends. This CDR3 is 14 amino acids long. Germline V gives CDR1 LGHDT, CDR2 YNNKEL (reference sequence). The CDR3 nucleotides read TGTGCCAGCAGCCAAGAAGGCTTAGGGTATGGCTACACCTTC. Translation gives CASSQEGLGYGYTF.

J is TRBJ1-4 and V is TRBV19; tentatively, D is TRBD1 (5 bases). Trimming removed 6 bases at V and 2 bases at J, with 10 bases between. In germline, CDR1 is LNHDA, CDR2 SQIVND (reference sequence). This CDR3 has 14 amino acids. CDR3 protein: CASSKGVTNEKLFF. CDR3 DNA: TGTGCCAGTAGCAAAGGGGTGACTAATGAAAAACTGTTTTTT.

This chain joins TRBV5-6 and TRBJ1-3, with D uncertain. Germline V gene lookup returns CDR1 SGHDT and CDR2 YYEEEE. The V end lost 5 bases, the J end lost 3 bases, and 18 bases lay between the germline ends. CDR3 length: 16 amino acids. CDR3 sequence: CASSTDWEGFGNTIYF. DNA of the CDR3: TGTGCCAGCAGTACCGACTGGGAAGGTTTTGGAAACACCATATATTTT. Together with reference TRBV5-6 and TRBJ1-3, the CDR3 gives the full variable domain: DAGVTQSPTHLIKTRGQQVTLRCSPKSGHDTVSWYQQALGQGPQFIFQYYEEEERQRGNFPDRFSGHQFPNYSSELNVNALLLGDSALYLCASSTDWEGFGNTIYFGEGSWLTVV.

The rearrangement links TRBV6-5 to TRBJ2-7, with D perhaps matching TRBD1 (6 bases). V was shortened by 6 bases and J by 6 bases, with 18 bases between the two germline ends. CDR1 is MNHEY and CDR2 is SVGAGI in the germline V gene. There are 14 residues in the CDR3. CDR3 DNA sequence: TGTGCCAGCAGACTCACACAGGGTATCGGCGAGCAGTACTTC. This gives the protein CASRLTQGIGEQYF.

This sequence joins TRBV3-1 (or the pseudogene TRBV3-2) and TRBJ2-1; D could derive from TRBD1 or TRBD2 (7 bases each). There are 24 residues in the CDR3. The ends were cut back, 2 bases at V and 0 bases at J, with 35 bases in the middle. Germline CDR1 and CDR2: LGHDT and YNNKEL (reference sequence). The CDR3 sequence is CASSQLPGQRNLADQTSSYNEQFF. CDR3 nucleotide sequence: TGTGCCAGCAGCCAACTCCCGGGACAGCGAAATCTAGCGGACCAGACGAGCTCCTACAATGAGCAGTTCTTC.

The gene calls are TRBV5-1 and TRBJ1-5, with D uncertain. V lost 4 bases and J lost 2, with 10 bases in between. Germline CDR1 is SGHRS and CDR2 is YFSETQ. The CDR3 is 14 amino acids. As DNA, the CDR3 is TGCGCCAGCAGCCCCGTAGGTGGCAATCAGCCCCAGCATTTT. This encodes CASSPVGGNQPQHF.

This clone was observed a single time. The CDR3 loop reads CASSLRAGGASEAFF. The CDR3 coding sequence is TGTGCCAGCAGCTTGAGGGCAGGGGGCGCTTCTGAAGCTTTCTTT. V is TRBV5-4 and J is TRBJ1-1, with 8 bases that match TRBD1. V was pared by 1 base and J by 6 bases, with 8 bases of the junction left unmatched. The CDR3 sequence is 15 residues long. Germline CDR1 is SGHNT and CDR2 is YYREEE (reference sequence).

This chain joins TRBV9 and TRBJ2-1, with unresolved D. The CDR3 spans 16 residues. CDR1 is SGDLS and CDR2 is YYNGEE in the germline V gene. The ends were cut back, 0 bases at V and 9 bases at J, with 19 bases in the middle. The CDR3 DNA reads TGTGCCAGCAGCGTAGGAACCAGCCCCGTTTTGGCTGAGCAGTTCTTC. This codes for CASSVGTSPVLAEQFF. Using reference TRBV9 and TRBJ2-1 for the parts outside the CDR3, the full variable domain is DSGVTQTPKHLITATGQRVTLRCSPRSGDLSVYWYQQSLDQGLQFLIQYYNGEERAKGNILERFSAQQFPDLHSELNLSSLELGDSALYFCASSVGTSPVLAEQFFGPGTRLTVL.

The V gene is TRBV28, the J gene TRBJ1-2; no clear D gene. The CDR3 consists of 14 residues. Germline CDR1 reads MDHEN; CDR2 reads SYDVKM. Trimming stripped 6 bases from V and 8 bases from J, with 19 bases between. Here the CDR3 DNA reads TGTGCCAGCAGATTTCCCCGGGAAATGGGGGGCTACACCTTC. Residues: CASRFPREMGGYTF.

This clone was detected only a few times. This sequence joins TRBV18 and TRBJ1-2; TRBD1 aligns across 9 bases. The germline V gene encodes CDR1 KGHSH and CDR2 LQKENI. The junction had 4 bases not matched to a gene; V was cut back by 5 bases and J by 3 bases. This CDR3 region has 14 residues. The CDR3 coding sequence is TGTGCCAGCTCATCCAGGACAGGGGACTATGGCTACACCTTC. This codes for CASSSRTGDYGYTF.

The V gene is TRBV19, the J gene TRBJ1-4, with 7 nucleotides matching TRBD1. The CDR3 loop spans 18 amino acids. CDR1 and CDR2 from the germline V gene are LNHDA and SQIVND (reference sequence). After removal of 4 bases from V and 0 bases from J, the junction contained 11 bases not matched to a gene. DNA for the CDR3: TGTGCCAGTAGTAGTGGGGAGAGGGGGCTACCAACTAATGAAAAACTGTTTTTT. This encodes CASSSGERGLPTNEKLFF.

The rearrangement uses TRBV4-1 and TRBJ2-3, with 8 bases fitting TRBD2. This CDR3 region has 17 residues. V shed 0 bases and J 7 bases; nucleotides not matched to a gene: 12. Looked up from germline, CDR1 is MGHRA and CDR2 is YSYEKL. The DNA for the CDR3 is TGCGCCAGCAGCCAAGATTGGGCGTCGGGGGGGCTCCATACGCAGTATTTT. Translation: CASSQDWASGGLHTQYF.